This T cell receptor beta chain is from a study of tumor and adjacent non-tumor tissue in lung cancer. A modified ARM-PCR protocol with three rounds of nested PCR amplified TCRbeta. TCRdb reprocessed the multiplex PCR reads with MiXCR, giving one entry per CDR3 protein. The sample consists of over 35,000 distinct CDR3 sequences, approximately 61% of them appearing once. The CDR3 contains 14 residues. Unmatched junction bases numbered 3, after V lost 0 bases and J lost 7 bases. No cell sorting was done before RNA was extracted from the tissue. Distant lung tissue was collected more than 3 cm away from the tumor edge. This clonotype came up many times.

Source material: distant non-tumor lung tissue. The source is a man aged 45-65 years with non-small cell lung cancer. The chain carries TRBV12-3 or TRBV12-4 and TRBJ1-5; 7 bases are a match to TRBD1. As DNA, the CDR3 is TGTGCCAGCAGTTTAGCGGCAGGGGGACAGCCCCAGCATTTT. Translating it yields CASSLAAGGQPQHF.